A single sample gave rise to the 8 T cell receptor beta chains below, sequenced in a study of PD-L1 blockade in urothelial cancer. The protocol was immunoSEQ multiplex PCR, while the TCRdb copy is restricted to in-frame clones and leaves out a portion. The profile shows 50,000 to 65,000 clones, about 87% of them singletons. The material was PBMCs, obtained around atezolizumab (anti-PD-L1) treatment. These TCRs come from a man aged 40-49 years with urothelial cancer.

This chain joins TRBV7-2 and TRBJ1-1, with D possibly matching TRBD1 (5 bases). Trimming stripped 2 bases from V and 3 bases from J, with 22 bases between. The germline gives CDR1 SGHTA, CDR2 FQGNSA. The CDR3 covers 18 residues. CDR3 region: CASSLKYSTRGRDTEAFF. The CDR3 DNA follows: TGTGCCAGCAGCTTAAAATACAGCACGCGGGGGAGGGACACTGAAGCTTTCTTT.

In DNA, the CDR3 is TGTGCCAGCACCTCAGCAGGGGGCGACGGAAAACTGTTTTTT. As protein: CASTSAGGDGKLFF. This chain links TRBV5-4 with TRBJ1-4, with TRBD1 identical over 8 bases. Germline-derived CDR1 and CDR2 are SGHNT and YYREEE (reference sequence). Trimming took 6 bases from V and 10 from J; bases not matched to a gene: 11. CDR3 length: 14 amino acids.

The V and J genes are TRBV18 and TRBJ2-1, with D perhaps matching TRBD2 (6 bases). The CDR3 extends over 11 amino acids. V dropped 4 bases and J dropped 12 bases, with 10 bases sitting between them. Looked up from germline, CDR1 is KGHSH and CDR2 is LQKENI. CDR3: CASSQGGGQFF. Written as DNA, the CDR3 is TGTGCCAGCTCACAGGGAGGTGGGCAGTTCTTC.

V and J are TRBV30 and TRBJ2-5, with 9 positions matching TRBD2. The CDR3 runs 16 residues. Germline V gene sequence: CDR1 GTSNPN, CDR2 SVGIG (reference sequence). J lost 3 bases, V lost 3 bases, and 11 bases had no gene match. CDR3 DNA sequence: TGTGCCTGGAGCGGTCTAGCGGGATTTTATAAAGAGACCCAGTACTTC. As protein: CAWSGLAGFYKETQYF.

This chain joins TRBV20-1 and TRBJ2-1; perhaps TRBD2 as D (6 bases). Looked up from germline, CDR1 is DFQATT and CDR2 is SNEGSKA (reference sequence). Between the trimmed V and J ends, which lost 4 bases and 8 bases, there was a span of 9 bases. The CDR3 has 11 residues. The CDR3 bases are TGCAGTGCTAATAGGAGGGATGAGCAGTTCTTC. It translates to CSANRRDEQFF.

V gene TRBV9 combines with J gene TRBJ1-2, with a weak D call TRBD1 (6 bases). This CDR3 region has 12 residues. The germline V and J ends were trimmed by 6 bases and 5 bases, with 11 bases remaining between them. CDR1 SGDLS and CDR2 YYNGEE come from the germline V gene. The CDR3 DNA is TGTGCCAGCACCGCGGACAGTTATGGCTACACCTTC. Protein product: CASTADSYGYTF.

The gene calls are TRBV5-1 and TRBJ2-7; 8 bases map to TRBD1. The CDR3 consists of 20 residues. Germline V gene data show CDR1 as SGHRS and CDR2 as YFSETQ. The J segment lost 0 bases and the V segment lost 2 bases, leaving 19 bases of the junction unmatched. The CDR3 bases are TGCGCCAGCAGCTTTCCTTCCGGGACAGGAGCCACCCCGAGCTCCTACGAGCAGTACTTC. It is translated as CASSFPSGTGATPSSYEQYF.

The J gene is TRBJ1-3, the V gene TRBV4-1; D might be TRBD1 (6 bases). There are 15 residues in the CDR3. The V end was cut by 2 bases, the J end by 0 bases, with 8 bases between. Germline V gene lookup returns CDR1 MGHRA and CDR2 YSYEKL. The CDR3 here is CASSQQDSSGNTIYF. DNA of the CDR3: TGCGCCAGCAGCCAACAGGACAGCTCTGGAAACACCATATATTTT.